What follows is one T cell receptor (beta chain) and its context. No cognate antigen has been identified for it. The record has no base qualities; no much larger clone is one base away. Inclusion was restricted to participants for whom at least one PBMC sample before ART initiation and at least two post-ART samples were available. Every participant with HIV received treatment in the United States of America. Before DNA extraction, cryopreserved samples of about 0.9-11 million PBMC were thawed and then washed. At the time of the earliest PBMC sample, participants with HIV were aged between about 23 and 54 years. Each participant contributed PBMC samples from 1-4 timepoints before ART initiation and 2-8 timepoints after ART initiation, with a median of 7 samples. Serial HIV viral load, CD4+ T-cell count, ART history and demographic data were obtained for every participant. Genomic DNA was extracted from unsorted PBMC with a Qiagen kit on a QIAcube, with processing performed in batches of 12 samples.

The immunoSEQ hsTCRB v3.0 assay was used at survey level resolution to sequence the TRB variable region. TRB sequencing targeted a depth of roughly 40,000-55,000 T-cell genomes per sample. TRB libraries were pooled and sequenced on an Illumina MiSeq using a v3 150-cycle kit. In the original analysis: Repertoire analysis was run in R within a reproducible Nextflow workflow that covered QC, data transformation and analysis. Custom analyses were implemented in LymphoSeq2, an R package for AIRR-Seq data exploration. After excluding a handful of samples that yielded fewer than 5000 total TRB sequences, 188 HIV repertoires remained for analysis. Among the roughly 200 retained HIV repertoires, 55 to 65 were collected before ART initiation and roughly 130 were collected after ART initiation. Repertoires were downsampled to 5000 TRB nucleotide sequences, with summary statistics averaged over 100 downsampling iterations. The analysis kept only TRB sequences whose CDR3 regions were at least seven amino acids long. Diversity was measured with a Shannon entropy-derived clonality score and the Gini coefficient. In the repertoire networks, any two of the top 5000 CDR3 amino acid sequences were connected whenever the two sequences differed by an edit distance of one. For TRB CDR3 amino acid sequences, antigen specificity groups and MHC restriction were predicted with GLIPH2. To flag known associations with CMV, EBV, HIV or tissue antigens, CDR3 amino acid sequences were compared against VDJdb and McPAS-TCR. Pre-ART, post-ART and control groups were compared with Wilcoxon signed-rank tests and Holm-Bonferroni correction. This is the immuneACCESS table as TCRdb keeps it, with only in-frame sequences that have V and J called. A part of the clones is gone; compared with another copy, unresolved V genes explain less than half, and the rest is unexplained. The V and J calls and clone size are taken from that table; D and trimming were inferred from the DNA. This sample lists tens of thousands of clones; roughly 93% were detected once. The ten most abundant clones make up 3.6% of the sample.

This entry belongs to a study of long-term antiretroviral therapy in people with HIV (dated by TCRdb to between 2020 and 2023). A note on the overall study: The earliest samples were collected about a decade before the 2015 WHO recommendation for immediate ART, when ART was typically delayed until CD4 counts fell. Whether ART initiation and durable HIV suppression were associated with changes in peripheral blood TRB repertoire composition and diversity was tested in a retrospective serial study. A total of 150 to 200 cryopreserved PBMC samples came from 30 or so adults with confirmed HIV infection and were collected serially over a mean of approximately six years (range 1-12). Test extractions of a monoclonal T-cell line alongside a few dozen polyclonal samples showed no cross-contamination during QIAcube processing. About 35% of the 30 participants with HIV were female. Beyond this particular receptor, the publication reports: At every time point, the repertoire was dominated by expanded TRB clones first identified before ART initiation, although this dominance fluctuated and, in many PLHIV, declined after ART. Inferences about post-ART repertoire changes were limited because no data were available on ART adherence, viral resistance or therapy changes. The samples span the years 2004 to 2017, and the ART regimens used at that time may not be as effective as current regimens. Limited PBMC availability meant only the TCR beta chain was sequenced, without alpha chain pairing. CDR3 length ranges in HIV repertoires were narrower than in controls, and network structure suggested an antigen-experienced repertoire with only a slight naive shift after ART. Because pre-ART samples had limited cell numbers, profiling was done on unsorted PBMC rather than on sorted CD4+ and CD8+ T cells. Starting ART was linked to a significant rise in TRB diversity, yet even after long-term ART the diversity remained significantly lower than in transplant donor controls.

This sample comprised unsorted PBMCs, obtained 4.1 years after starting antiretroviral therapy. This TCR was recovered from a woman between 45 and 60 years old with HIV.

The bases are TGTGCCAGCAGTAGACAGGGGGCTGGAAACACCATATATTTT. Translated, it reads CASSRQGAGNTIYF. Recombination joined TRBV25-1 with TRBJ1-3; 9 central bases correspond to TRBD1. The germline V gene gives CDR1 as MGHDK and CDR2 as SYGVNS. The germline V end is reduced by 5 bases and the J end by 2 bases; junction bases left unmatched: 1. The CDR3 measures 14 amino acids from cysteine to phenylalanine. Only CDR3 DNA is held: 42 bases, read in frame from base 1. Supplemented by the reference TRBV25-1 and TRBJ1-3 proteins around the CDR3, the complete variable domain is EADIYQTPRYLVIGTGKKITLECSQTMGHDKMYWYQQDPGMELHLIHYSYGVNSTEKGDLSSESTVSRIRTEHFPLTLESARPSHTSQYLCASSRQGAGNTIYFGEGSWLTVV.